Listed here is a single T cell receptor (beta chain). Its target antigen remains unknown. The sample holds no much larger clone one base away, and base qualities are not on file. Per the germline V gene, SGHRS is the CDR1 and YFSETQ is the CDR2. Trimming takes 2 bases from V and 0 bases from J, and the germline ends sit 8 bases apart. Taken from cysteine to phenylalanine, the CDR3 has 14 residues. Only the CDR3 DNA is retained, 42 bases long and in frame from the first base. Using the immunoSEQ hsTCRbeta Kit, TCR beta CDR3 regions were sequenced from DNA. As for how the authors treated the data: The ImmunoSEQ Analyzer was used to analyse the TCR sequencing data. T cell clonality was defined as 1 minus Pielou's evenness, as computed on productive rearrangements. T cell diversity was measured with the inverse Simpson index on productive templates. T cell density was TCR beta template counts normalized to usable DNA, estimated by amplifying and sequencing housekeeping genes. TCR metrics were compared across histologic stages using two-sided Kruskal-Wallis tests. TCRdb provides this immuneACCESS table in a form limited to in-frame rearrangements. Some clones are lacking; in checked studies, under half of them reflect an unresolved V gene, and why the rest are absent is not known. The V and J calls and clone size were taken over from that table, and D and trimming were inferred from the DNA. Counted in this sample were around 6,300 clones; 73% of them appeared once. The ten biggest clones cover about 9.8% of the sample.

These data are taken from a study of immune evolution from preneoplasia to lung adenocarcinoma (dated by TCRdb to the early 2020s). For context, the study as a whole: No AAH lesions showed HLA loss of heterozygosity, compared with roughly 7% of AIS, roughly 15% of MIA and around 35% of ADC lesions. The study profiled immune contexture across lung adenocarcinoma precursors and invasive adenocarcinoma using immune gene expression, TCR sequencing and multiplex immunofluorescence. Sample size was based on specimen availability rather than a prior power calculation. POLYSOLVER was used to infer Class I HLA alleles from exome data, while LOHHLA was used to detect allele-specific HLA loss. Resected precursor lesions (AAH, AIS, MIA) and invasive adenocarcinomas were compared with paired morphologically normal lung tissue. Whole exome sequencing and methylation data from the same cohort of nodules were integrated with the immune data. According to the study, about 100 samples were used for TCR sequencing. TCR sequencing data were obtained from 55 or so patients. A total of about 53 patients with pulmonary nodules who underwent surgical resection were included in the overall cohort. Summary of the overall study and its limitations: The findings were based on association rather than direct causation, and larger cohorts with long-term follow-up and longitudinal biopsies were deemed needed. Compared with EGFR-mutant or double wild-type lesions, KRAS-mutant nodules had the highest T cell clonality. Top T cell clone frequencies were highest in normal lung and appeared to decrease progressively from AAH through AIS, MIA and invasive adenocarcinoma. Because every patient came from Japan and China, how well the results apply to Western populations was uncertain. Clonality was highest in normal lung, while later-stage lesions appeared to show lower clonality but higher T cell density and diversity.

Resection was performed on patients in Japan or China between about 2013 and 2017. The histologic diagnosis of each case was independently confirmed on H&E slides by two lung cancer pathologists. To enrich premalignant or tumor cells for nucleic acid extraction, macro-dissection was performed after pathologic assessment. DNA was isolated from FFPE tissue using the AllPrep DNA/RNA FFPE Kit. Rearrangement joined TRBV5-1 to TRBJ1-1; the D gene is not confidently resolved. This receptor was obtained from a donor at least 70 years old with lung adenocarcinoma. Input material: FFPE lung adenocarcinoma in situ tissue. The sample's cell subset or site label is to be understood as: preinvasive adenocarcinoma in situ (AIS). The sequence in DNA is TGCGCCAGCAGCTTAGGCAGTATGAACACTGAAGCTTTCTTT. Its amino acids are CASSLGSMNTEAFF.